A single T cell receptor beta chain is shown here with its context. This clone's antigen is unknown. The data derive from a study of monozygotic twins with inflammatory bowel disease (dated by TCRdb to the late 2010s). Regarding the research as a whole: In total, some 30 monozygotic twin pairs made up the full study: 19 Danish pairs, all IBD-discordant, plus nine German pairs, of which four were IBD-concordant and five were IBD-discordant. Each individual had, on average, about 151 000 unique TCRalpha sequences and 181 000 unique TCRbeta sequences available for analysis. The search for disease-associated traits relied mainly on comparing, within discordant pairs, IBD patients with their genetically identical healthy co-twins.

Libraries were built with 5' RACE. For each TCR library, 3,000 to 4,000 ng of total RNA was used. For each sample, cDNA was synthesized in eight separate reactions using SMARTScribe reverse transcriptase. Unique molecular identifiers containing a 6-nucleotide sample barcode were introduced through template switching during cDNA synthesis. Two nested PCRs of roughly 16 and 10 cycles amplified the TCRalpha and TCRbeta cDNA, and bead purification followed each PCR. Before amplification, the cDNA was both treated with uracil DNA-glycosylase and purified with the QIAquick PCR purification kit. The second PCR added Illumina TruSeq-compatible adapters along with sample-specific barcodes. Library quality and concentration were assessed using TapeStation and Qubit, and approximately 5 ng of each library was pooled. Pooled libraries were sequenced on an Illumina HiSeq2500 single-index Rapid Run with 2 x 100 bp reads and custom sequencing primers. In the original analysis: MiGEC version 1.2.6 was used for UMI-based consensus assembly to correct PCR and sequencing errors. MiXCR version 2.1.1 was used to carry out V(D)J alignment, clonotype assembly and CDR3 extraction. Normalisation of gene usage, clonotype sharing and MAIT/NKT TCR abundance was achieved by analysing the top 1000, 10 000 and 20 000 clonotypes per sample. After downsampling to 27 000 UMIs, diversity was calculated as the inverse Simpson index using the vegan R package. Paired Mann-Whitney U tests were applied to discordant twin pairs, and Benjamini-Hochberg correction was used for multiple testing. The reads went through TCRdb reprocessing, and each CDR3 protein sequence gets one entry with no DNA. What appears here as the V and J calls and clone size reflects TCRdb's work, not the paper's. This sample's table contains 400,000 to 500,000 distinct CDR3 sequences. 2% to 3% of the sample is in the top ten clones.

CDR1 and CDR2 are drawn from the germline V gene: SGDLS, YYNGEE. The CDR3 holds 14 amino acids from the cysteine to the phenylalanine. No coding sequence is recorded. What the research found in general, with its limitations: Background noise and inter-individual variability may have been introduced into the repertoires by the differing immunosuppressive treatments among patients. No difference in repertoire similarity was observed between concordant and discordant twins, possibly owing to limited statistical power. The analysis was unable to tell different T cell subtypes apart. The results gave no support for a single strong signal or clonotype linked to IBD. Measured by the inverse Simpson index, TCRbeta repertoire diversity was lower in IBD patients than in their healthy co-twins. Compared with healthy twins, IBD patients shared fewer clonotypes with other individuals, and the difference was most pronounced in patients with signs of disease activity.

From each donor, a roughly 2.5 ml peripheral blood sample was collected into PAXgene tubes and stored at -80 degrees C. Without T cell sorting, total RNA was isolated from whole blood using the PAXgene blood miRNA kit on an automated QIAcube. Peripheral blood from monozygotic twin pairs, either concordant or discordant for inflammatory bowel disease, underwent deep TCRalpha and TCRbeta repertoire profiling that used unique molecular barcoding. Smoking habits were recorded for all twin pairs, and individuals were classified as current, former or never smokers. The chain is made from TRBV9 and TRBJ2-2; TCRdb outputs TRBD1, but without DNA this stays unchecked. The sample comprised blood. This TCR derives from a human donor with ulcerative colitis or Crohn's disease, or a healthy co-twin of an affected twin (not recorded which). Here the CDR3 is given as CASSVSGATGELFF.